Shown below are 2 T cell receptor beta chains from a single sample sequenced in a study of graft-versus-host responses after intestinal transplantation. The data were produced by immunoSEQ multiplex PCR, yet TCRdb's version contains in-frame clones alone and is incomplete. The sample includes 99,000 or so clones, roughly 83% of them seen just once. The material was PBMCs, obtained 255 days after intestinal transplant. The receptors were sampled from a human patient who received an intestinal transplant, so some T cells may come from the graft donor.

The CDR3 nucleotides are TGTGCCAGCAGCCCGGGACTAGCGGGAATGGACAATGAGCAGTTCTTC. It yields the protein CASSPGLAGMDNEQFF. J is TRBJ2-1 and V is TRBV7-3, with 13 bases fitting TRBD2. This CDR3 comprises 16 residues. Trimming cost V 5 bases and J 5 bases; bases outside gene matches: 6. Germline V gene lookup returns CDR1 SGHTA and CDR2 FQGTGA.

The chain has TRBV11-2 and TRBJ2-1; 7 bases fit TRBD1. V lost 0 bases and J lost 7; bases outside the gene matches: 6. There are 15 residues in the CDR3. Germline CDR1 SGHAT, CDR2 FQNNGV. The CDR3 is CASSLEVTGINEQFF. The CDR3 DNA sequence: TGTGCCAGCAGCTTAGAGGTGACAGGGATAAATGAGCAGTTCTTC.